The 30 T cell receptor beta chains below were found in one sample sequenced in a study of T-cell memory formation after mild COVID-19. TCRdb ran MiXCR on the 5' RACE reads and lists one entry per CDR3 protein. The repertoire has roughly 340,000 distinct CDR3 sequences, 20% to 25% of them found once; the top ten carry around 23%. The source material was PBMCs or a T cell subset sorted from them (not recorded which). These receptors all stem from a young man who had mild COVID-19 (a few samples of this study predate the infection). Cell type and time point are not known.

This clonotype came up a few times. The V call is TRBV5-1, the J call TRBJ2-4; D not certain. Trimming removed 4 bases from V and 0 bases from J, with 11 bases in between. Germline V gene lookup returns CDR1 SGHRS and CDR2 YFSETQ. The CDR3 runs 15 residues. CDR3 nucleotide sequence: TGCGCCAGCAGCCCCCGGAAGTTAGCCAAAAACATTCAGTACTTC. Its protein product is CASSPRKLAKNIQYF. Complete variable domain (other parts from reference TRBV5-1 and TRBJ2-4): KAGVTQTPRYLIKTRGQQVTLSCSPISGHRSVSWYQQTPGQGLQFLFEYFSETQRNKGNFPGRFSGRQFSNSRSEMNVSTLELGDSALYLCASSPRKLAKNIQYFGAGTRLSVL.

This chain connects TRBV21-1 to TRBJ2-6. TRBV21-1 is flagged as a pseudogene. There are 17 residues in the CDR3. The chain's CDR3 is CASSETGRNSGANVLTF. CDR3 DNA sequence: TGTGCCAGCAGCGAAACAGGAAGGAACTCTGGGGCCAACGTCCTGACTTTC.

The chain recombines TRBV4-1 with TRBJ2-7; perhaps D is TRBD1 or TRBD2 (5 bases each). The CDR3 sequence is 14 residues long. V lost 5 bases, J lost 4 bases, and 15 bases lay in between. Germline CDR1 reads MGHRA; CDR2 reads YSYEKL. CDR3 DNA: TGCGCCAGCAGCTTACGGACGGGACCTTACGAGCAGTACGTC. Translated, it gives CASSLRTGPYEQYV.

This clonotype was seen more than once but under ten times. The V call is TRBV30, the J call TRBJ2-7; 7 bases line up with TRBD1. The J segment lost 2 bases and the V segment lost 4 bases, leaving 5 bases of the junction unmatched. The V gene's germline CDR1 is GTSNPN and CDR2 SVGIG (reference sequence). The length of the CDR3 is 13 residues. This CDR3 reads CAWTRDSPYEQYF. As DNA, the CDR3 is TGTGCCTGGACAAGGGACAGCCCCTACGAGCAGTACTTC.

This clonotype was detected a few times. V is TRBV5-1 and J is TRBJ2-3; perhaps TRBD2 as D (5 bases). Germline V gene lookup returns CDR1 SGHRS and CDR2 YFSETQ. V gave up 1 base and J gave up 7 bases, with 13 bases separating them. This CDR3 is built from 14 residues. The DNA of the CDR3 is TGCGCCAGCAGCTTGCTCCCGGGGAGTCATACGCAGTATTTT. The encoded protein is CASSLLPGSHTQYF.

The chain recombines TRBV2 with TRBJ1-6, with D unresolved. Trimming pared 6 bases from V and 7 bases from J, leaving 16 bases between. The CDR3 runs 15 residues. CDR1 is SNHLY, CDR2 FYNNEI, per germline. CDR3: CASSPRRPINSPLHF. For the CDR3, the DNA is TGTGCCAGCAGCCCGAGGAGACCGATCAATTCACCCCTCCACTTT.

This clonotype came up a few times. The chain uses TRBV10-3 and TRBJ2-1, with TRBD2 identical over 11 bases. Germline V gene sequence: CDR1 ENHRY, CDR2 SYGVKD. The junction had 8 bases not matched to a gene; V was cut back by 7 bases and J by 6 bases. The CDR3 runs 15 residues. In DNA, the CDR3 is TGTGCCATCAAAGATAGCGGGGGGGCTGGCAATGAGCAGTTCTTC. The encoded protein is CAIKDSGGAGNEQFF.

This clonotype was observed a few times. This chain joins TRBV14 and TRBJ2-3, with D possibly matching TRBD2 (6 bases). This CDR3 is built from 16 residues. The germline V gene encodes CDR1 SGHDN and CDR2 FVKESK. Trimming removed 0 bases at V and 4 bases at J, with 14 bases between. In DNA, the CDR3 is TGTGCCAGCAGCCAAGAAGATCGGGACTTCCCAGATACGCAGTATTTT. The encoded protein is CASSQEDRDFPDTQYF.

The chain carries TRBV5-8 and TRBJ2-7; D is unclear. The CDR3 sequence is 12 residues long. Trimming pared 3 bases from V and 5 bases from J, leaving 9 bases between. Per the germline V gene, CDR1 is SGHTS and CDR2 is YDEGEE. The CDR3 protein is CASSWTRNEQYF. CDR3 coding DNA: TGTGCCAGCAGCTGGACGAGGAACGAGCAGTACTTC.

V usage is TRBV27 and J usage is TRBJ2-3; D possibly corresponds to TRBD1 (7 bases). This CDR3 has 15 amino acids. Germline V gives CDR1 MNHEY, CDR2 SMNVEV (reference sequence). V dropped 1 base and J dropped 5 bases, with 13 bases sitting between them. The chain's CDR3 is CASSLLGGTEDTQYF. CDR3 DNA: TGTGCCAGCAGTTTATTGGGCGGGACAGAAGATACGCAGTATTTT.

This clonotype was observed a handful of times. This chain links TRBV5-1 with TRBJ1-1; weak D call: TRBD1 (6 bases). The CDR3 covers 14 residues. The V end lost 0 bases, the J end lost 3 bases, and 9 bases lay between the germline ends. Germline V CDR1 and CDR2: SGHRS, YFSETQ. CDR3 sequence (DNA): TGCGCCAGCAGCTTGGAGTCAGGGGACACTGAAGCTTTCTTT. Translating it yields CASSLESGDTEAFF. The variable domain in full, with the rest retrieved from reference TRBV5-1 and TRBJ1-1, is KAGVTQTPRYLIKTRGQQVTLSCSPISGHRSVSWYQQTPGQGLQFLFEYFSETQRNKGNFPGRFSGRQFSNSRSEMNVSTLELGDSALYLCASSLESGDTEAFFGQGTRLTVV.

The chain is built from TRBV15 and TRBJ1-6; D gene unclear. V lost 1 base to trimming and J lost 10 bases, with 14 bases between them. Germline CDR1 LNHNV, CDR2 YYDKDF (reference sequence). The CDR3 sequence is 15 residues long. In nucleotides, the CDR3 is TGTGCCACCAGCAGAGTACGGGGAATGGGCTCACCCCTCCACTTT. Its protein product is CATSRVRGMGSPLHF.

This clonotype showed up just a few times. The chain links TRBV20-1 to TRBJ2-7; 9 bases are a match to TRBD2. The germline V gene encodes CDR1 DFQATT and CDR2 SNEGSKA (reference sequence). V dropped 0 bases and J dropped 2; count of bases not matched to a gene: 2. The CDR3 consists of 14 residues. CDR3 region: CSAREASGAYEQYV. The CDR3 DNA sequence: TGCAGTGCTAGAGAGGCTAGCGGGGCCTACGAGCAGTACGTC.

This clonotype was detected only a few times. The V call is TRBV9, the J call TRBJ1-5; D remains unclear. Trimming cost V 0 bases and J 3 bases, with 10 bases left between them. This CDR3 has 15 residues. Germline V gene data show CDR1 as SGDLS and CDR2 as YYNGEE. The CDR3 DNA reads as TGTGCCAGCAGCGTAGGAGGGTCTTACAATCAGCCCCAGCATTTT. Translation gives CASSVGGSYNQPQHF.

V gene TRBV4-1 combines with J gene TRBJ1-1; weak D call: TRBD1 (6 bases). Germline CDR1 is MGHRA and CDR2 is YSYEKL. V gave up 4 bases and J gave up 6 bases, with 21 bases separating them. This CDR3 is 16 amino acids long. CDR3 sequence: CASSRILGQFRPEAFF. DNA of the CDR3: TGCGCCAGCAGCCGAATCCTTGGACAGTTTCGACCTGAAGCTTTCTTT.

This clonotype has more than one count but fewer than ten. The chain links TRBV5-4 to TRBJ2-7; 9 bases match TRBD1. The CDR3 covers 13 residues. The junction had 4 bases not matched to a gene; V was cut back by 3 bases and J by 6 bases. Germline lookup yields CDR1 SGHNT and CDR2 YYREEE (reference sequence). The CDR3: CASSWGTGSEQYF. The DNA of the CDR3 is TGTGCCAGCAGCTGGGGGACAGGGAGCGAGCAGTACTTC.

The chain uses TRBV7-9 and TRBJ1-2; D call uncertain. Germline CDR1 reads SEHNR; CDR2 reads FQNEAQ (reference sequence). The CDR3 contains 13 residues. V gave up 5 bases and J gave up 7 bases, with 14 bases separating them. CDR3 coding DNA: TGTGCCAGCAGCCCAAAGGGAGGAGGTGGCTACACCTTC. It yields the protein CASSPKGGGGYTF.

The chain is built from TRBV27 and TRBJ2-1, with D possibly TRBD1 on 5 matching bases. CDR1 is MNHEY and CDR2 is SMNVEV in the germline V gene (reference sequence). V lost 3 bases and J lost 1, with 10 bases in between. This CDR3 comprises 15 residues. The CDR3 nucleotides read TGTGCCAGCAGTTTCAGGGCAACATCCTACAATGAGCAGTTCTTC. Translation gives CASSFRATSYNEQFF.

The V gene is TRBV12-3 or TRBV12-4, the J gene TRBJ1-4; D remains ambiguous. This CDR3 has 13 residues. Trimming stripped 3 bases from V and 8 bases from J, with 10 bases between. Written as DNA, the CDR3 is TGTGCCAGCAGTTTGACGTCAGACGAAAAACTGTTTTTT. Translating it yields CASSLTSDEKLFF.

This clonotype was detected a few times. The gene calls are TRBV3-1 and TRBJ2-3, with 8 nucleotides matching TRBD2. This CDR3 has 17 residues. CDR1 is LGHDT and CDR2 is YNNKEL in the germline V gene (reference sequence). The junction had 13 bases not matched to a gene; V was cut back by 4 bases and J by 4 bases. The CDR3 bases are TGTGCCAGCAGCCTCCCCCTAGATAGCGGGGTCGCAGATACGCAGTATTTT. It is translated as CASSLPLDSGVADTQYF.

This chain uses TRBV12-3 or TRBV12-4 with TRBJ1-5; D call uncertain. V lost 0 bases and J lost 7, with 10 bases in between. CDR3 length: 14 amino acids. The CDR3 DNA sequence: TGTGCCAGCAGTTTAGCGCCGGCCACCCAGCCCCAGCATTTT. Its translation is CASSLAPATQPQHF.

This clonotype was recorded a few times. CDR3 protein: CASSLEASNEKLFF. The CDR3 DNA reads as TGCGCCAGCAGCTTGGAGGCGTCTAATGAAAAACTGTTTTTT. The V call is TRBV5-1, the J call TRBJ1-4; D gene unclear. The CDR3 consists of 14 residues. Between the trimmed V and J ends, which lost 0 bases and 3 bases, there was a span of 6 bases. CDR1 is SGHRS and CDR2 is YFSETQ in the germline V gene.

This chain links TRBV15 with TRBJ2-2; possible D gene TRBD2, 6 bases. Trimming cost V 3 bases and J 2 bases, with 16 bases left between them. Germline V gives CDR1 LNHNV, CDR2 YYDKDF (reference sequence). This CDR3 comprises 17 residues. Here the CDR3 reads CATSSPPGDLNTGELFF. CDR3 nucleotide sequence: TGTGCCACCAGCAGCCCCCCGGGGGACTTAAACACCGGGGAGCTGTTTTTT. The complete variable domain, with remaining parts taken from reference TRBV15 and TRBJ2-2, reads DAMVIQNPRYQVTQFGKPVTLSCSQTLNHNVMYWYQQKSSQAPKLLFHYYDKDFNNEADTPDNFQSRRPNTSFCFLDIRSPGLGDTAMYLCATSSPPGDLNTGELFFGEGSRLTVL.

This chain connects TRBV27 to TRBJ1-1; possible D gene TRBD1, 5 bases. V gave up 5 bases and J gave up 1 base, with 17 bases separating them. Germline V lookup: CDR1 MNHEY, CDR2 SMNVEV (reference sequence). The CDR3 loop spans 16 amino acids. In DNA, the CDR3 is TGTGCCAGCAGTCCCTATTGGGGACCTACGAACACTGAAGCTTTCTTT. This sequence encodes CASSPYWGPTNTEAFF.

The CDR3 protein is CASNRGTGSYNEQFF. The CDR3 region has the DNA TGTGCCAGCAACAGGGGGACAGGGTCCTACAATGAGCAGTTCTTC. This sequence joins TRBV7-9 and TRBJ2-1, with 9 bases fitting TRBD1. Unmatched junction bases numbered 5, after V lost 7 bases and J lost 1 base. Germline V gene lookup returns CDR1 SEHNR and CDR2 FQNEAQ (reference sequence). The CDR3 sequence is 15 residues long.

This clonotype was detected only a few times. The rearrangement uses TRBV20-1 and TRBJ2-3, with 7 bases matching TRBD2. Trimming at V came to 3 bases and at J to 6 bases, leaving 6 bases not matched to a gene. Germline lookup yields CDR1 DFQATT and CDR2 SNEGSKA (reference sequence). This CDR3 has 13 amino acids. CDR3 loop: CSASPGGWDTQYF. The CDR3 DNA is TGCAGTGCTAGTCCCGGGGGGTGGGATACGCAGTATTTT.

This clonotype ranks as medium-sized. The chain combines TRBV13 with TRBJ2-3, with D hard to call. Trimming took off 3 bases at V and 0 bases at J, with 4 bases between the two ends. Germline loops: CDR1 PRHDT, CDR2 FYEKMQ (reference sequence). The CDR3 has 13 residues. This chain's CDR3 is CASSFSSTDTQYF. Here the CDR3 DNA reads TGTGCCAGCAGCTTCTCCAGCACAGATACGCAGTATTTT.

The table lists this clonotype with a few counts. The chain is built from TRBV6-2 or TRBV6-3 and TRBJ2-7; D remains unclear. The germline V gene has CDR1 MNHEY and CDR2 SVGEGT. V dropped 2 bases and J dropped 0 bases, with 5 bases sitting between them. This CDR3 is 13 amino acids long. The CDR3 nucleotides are TGTGCCAGCAGTTACGTCCTCTCCTACGAGCAGTACTTC. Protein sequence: CASSYVLSYEQYF.

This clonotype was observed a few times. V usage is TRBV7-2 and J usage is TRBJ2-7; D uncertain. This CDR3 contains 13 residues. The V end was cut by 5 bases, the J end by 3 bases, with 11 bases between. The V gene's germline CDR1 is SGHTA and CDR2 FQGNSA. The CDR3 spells CASSLEAIYEQYF. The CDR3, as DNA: TGTGCCAGCAGCCTAGAGGCAATCTACGAGCAGTACTTC. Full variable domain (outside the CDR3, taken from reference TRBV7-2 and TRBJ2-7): GAGVSQSPSNKVTEKGKDVELRCDPISGHTALYWYRQSLGQGLEFLIYFQGNSAPDKSGLPSDRFSAERTGGSVSTLTIQRTQQEDSAVYLCASSLEAIYEQYFGPGTRLTVT.

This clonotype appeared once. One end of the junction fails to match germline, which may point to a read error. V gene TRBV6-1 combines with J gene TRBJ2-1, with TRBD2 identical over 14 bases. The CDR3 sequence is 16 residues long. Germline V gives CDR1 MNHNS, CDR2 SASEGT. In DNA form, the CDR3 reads TGTGCCAGCAGTGTGACTAGCGGGGGGGCCTACGATGAGCAGTTCTTC. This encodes CASSVTSGGAYDEQFF.